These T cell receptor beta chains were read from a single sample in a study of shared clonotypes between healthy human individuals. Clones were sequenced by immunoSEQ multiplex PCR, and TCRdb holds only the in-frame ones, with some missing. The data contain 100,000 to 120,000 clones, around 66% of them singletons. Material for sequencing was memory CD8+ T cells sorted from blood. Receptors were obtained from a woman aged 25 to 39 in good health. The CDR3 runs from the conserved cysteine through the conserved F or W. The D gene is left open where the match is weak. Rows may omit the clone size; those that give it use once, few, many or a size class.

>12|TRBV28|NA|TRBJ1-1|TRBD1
TGTGCCAGCAGTACAGGGGACACTGAAGCTTTCTTT
CASSTGDTEAFF
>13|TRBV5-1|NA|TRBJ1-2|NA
TGCGCCAGCAGCCGGGAATTCGGCTATGGCTACACCTTC
CASSREFGYGYTF
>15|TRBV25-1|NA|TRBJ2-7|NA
TGTGCCAGCAGTGAAAGTTCAGGGGCTTGGAACGAGCAGTACTTC
CASSESSGAWNEQYF
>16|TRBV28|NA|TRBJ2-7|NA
TGTGCCAGCCAACAGAGGGTGGGAGGGGGCCCCTACGAGCAGTACTTC
CASQQRVGGGPYEQYF
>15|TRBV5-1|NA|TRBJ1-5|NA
TGCGCCAGCAGCTTGTTGTCTCCAGGCAATCAGCCCCAGCATTTT
CASSLLSPGNQPQHF
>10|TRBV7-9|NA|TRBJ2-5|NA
TGTGCCAGCCAGGGGGAGACCCAGTACTTC
CASQGETQYF
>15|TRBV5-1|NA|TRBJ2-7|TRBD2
TGCGCCAGCAGCCCGGGACTAGCGCACTCCTACGAGCAGTACTTC
CASSPGLAHSYEQYF
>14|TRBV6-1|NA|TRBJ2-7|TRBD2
TGTGCCAGCAGTCCTGGGACTAGCGGGAAGCAGCAGTACTTC
CASSPGTSGKQQYF
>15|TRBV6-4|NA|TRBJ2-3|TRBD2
TGTGCCAGCAGTCTAGCGGAAAGTAGCACAGATACGCAGTATTTT
CASSLAESSTDTQYF
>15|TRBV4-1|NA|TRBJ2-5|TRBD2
TGCGCCAGCAGCCAAGGACTAGCGGGAGTTGGCAAGCAGTACTTC
CASSQGLAGVGKQYF
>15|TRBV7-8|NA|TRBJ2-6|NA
TGTGCCAGCAGCTACCCACAAAGTCGGGCCAACGTCCTGACTTTC
CASSYPQSRANVLTF
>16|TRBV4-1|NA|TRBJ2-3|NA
TGCGCCAGCAGCCAAGATCAAGGTGTGGTTGCAGATACGCAGTATTTT
CASSQDQGVVADTQYF
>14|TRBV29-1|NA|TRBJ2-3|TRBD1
TGCAGCGTTGTCCGGACAGGGTTGGTAGATACGCAGTATTTT
CSVVRTGLVDTQYF
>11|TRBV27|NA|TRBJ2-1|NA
TGTGCCACCACTCAGGGGAATGAGCAGTTCTTC
CATTQGNEQFF
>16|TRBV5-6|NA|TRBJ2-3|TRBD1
TGTGCCAGCAGATCGGACAGGGCGTATCGCACAGATACGCAGTATTTT
CASRSDRAYRTDTQYF
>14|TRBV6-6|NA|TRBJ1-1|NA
TGTGCCAGCAGTTACAGCGGGGAGAACACTGAAGCTTTCTTT
CASSYSGENTEAFF
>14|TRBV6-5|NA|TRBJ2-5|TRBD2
TGTGCCAGCAGTCCTGGGACTAGCGGGAAGCAGCAGTACTTC
CASSPGTSGKQQYF
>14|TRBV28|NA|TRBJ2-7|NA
TGTGCCAGCAGTTCCGGGTCCTCCTTCCGCGAGCAGTACTTC
CASSSGSSFREQYF
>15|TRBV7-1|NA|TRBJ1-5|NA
TGTGCCAGCAGCTTGTATCAGGGGCCAAGTCAGCCCCAGCATTTT
CASSLYQGPSQPQHF
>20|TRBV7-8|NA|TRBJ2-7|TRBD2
TGTGCCAGCAGCTTAAGTTTGAGTCGACCCAGCGGGAGACGTTTCCACGAGCAGTACTTC
CASSLSLSRPSGRRFHEQYF
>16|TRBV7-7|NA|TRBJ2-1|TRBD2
TGTGCCAGCAGCTTGCGACTAGCGGACTCCTACAATGAGCAGTTCTTC
CASSLRLADSYNEQFF
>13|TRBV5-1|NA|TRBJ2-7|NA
TGCGCCAGCAGTGTGCTTTGGAACTACGAGCAGTACTTC
CASSVLWNYEQYF
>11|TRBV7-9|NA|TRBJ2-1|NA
TGTGCCAGCAGCCCGACCTATGAGCAGTTCTTC
CASSPTYEQFF
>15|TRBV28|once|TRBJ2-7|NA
TGTGCCAGCAGTTTCCCCCTACAGATCTCCTACGAGCAGTACTTC
CASSFPLQISYEQYF
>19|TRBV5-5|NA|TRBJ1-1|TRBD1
TGTGCCAGCAGCTTGAGGGGCCCGGACAGGGGGCTCGTGAACACTGAAGCTTTCTTT
CASSLRGPDRGLVNTEAFF
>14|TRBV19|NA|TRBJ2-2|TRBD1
TGTGCCAGTAGTACCTGGACAGGGCCCGGGGAGCTGTTTTTT
CASSTWTGPGELFF
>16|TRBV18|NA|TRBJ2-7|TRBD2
TGTGCCAGCTCACTAAGCCCGGGACTAGCGGGAGACGAGCAGTACTTC
CASSLSPGLAGDEQYF
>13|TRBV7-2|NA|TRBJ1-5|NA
TGTGCCAGCAGCTTAGCAGGAGGTCAGCCCCAGCATTTT
CASSLAGGQPQHF
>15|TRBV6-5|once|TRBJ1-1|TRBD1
TGTGCCAGCAGTTACGGACAGGGGGTTCGGACTGAAGCTTTCTTT
CASSYGQGVRTEAFF
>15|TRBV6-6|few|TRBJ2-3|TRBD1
TGTGCCAGCAGTGCAGGGACAGGCGATACAGATACGCAGTATTTT
CASSAGTGDTDTQYF
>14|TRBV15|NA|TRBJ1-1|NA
TGTGCCACCAGCAGAGGACAGGTGAACACTGAAGCTTTCTTT
CATSRGQVNTEAFF
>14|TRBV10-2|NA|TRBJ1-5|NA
TGCGCCAGCAGCCCGACTGATAGCAATCAGCCCCAGCATTTT
CASSPTDSNQPQHF
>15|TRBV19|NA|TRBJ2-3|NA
TGTGCCAGTAGTGTTACACAGACTAGCACAGATACGCAGTATTTT
CASSVTQTSTDTQYF
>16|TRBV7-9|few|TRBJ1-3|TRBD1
TGTGCCAGCAGCTTATGGGACAGGGAAACTGGAAACACCATATATTTT
CASSLWDRETGNTIYF
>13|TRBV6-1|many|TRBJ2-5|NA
TGTGCCAGCAGTTCCGGACTTCTCGGGGAGCAGTACTTC
CASSSGLLGEQYF